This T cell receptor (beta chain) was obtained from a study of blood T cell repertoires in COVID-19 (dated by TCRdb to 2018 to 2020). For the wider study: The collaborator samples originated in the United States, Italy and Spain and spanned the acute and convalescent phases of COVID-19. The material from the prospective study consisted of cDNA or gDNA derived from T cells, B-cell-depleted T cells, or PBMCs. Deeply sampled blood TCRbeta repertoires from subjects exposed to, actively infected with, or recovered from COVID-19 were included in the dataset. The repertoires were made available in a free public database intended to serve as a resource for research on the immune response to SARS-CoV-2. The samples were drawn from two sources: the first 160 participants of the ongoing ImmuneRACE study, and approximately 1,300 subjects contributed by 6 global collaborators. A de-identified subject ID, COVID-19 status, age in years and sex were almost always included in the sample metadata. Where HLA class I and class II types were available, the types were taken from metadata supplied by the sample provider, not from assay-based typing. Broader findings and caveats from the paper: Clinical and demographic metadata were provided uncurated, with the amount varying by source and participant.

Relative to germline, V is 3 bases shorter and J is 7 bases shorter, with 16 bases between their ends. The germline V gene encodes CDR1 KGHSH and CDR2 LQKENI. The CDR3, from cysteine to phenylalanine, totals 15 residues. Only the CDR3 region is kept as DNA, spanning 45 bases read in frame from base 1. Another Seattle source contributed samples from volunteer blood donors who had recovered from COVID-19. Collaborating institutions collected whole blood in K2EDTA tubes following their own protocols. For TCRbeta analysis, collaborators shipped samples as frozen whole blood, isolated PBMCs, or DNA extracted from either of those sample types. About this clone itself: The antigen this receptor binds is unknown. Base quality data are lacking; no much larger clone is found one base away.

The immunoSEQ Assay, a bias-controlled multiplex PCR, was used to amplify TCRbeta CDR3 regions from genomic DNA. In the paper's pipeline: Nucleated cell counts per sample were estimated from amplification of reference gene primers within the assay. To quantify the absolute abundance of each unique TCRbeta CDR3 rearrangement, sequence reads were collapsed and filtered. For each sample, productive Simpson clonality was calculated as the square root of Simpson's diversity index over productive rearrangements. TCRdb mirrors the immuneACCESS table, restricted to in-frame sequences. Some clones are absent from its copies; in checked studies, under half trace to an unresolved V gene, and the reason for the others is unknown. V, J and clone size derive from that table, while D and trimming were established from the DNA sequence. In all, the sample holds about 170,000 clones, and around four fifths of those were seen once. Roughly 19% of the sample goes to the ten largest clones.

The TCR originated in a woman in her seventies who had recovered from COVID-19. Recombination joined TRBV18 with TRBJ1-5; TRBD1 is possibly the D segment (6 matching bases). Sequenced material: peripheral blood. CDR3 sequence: CASSPTGNWNQPQHF. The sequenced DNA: TGTGCCAGCTCACCTACAGGGAATTGGAACCAGCCCCAGCATTTT.